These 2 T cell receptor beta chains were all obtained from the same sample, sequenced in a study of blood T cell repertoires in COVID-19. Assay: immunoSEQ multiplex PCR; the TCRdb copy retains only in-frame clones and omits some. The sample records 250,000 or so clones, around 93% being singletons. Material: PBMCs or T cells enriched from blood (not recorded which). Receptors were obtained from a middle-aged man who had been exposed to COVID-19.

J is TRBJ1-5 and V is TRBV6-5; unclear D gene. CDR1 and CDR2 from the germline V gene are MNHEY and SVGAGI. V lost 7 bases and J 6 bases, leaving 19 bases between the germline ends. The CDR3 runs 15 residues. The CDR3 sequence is CASILPGLEGQPQHF. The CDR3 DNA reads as TGTGCCAGCATTTTACCCGGGTTGGAGGGTCAGCCCCAGCATTTT.

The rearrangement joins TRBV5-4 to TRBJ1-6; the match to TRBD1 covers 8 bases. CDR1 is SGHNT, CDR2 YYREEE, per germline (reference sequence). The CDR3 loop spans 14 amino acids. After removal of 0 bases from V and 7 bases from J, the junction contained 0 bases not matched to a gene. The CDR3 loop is CASSLGTGNSPLHF. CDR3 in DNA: TGTGCCAGCAGCTTGGGGACAGGGAATTCACCCCTCCACTTT.